These 27 T cell receptor beta chains were sequenced from one sample in a study of blood T cell repertoires in COVID-19. This table comes from immunoSEQ multiplex PCR, and its TCRdb copy is limited to in-frame clones, with some not included. The sample consists of about 130,000 clones, 85% to 90% of them appearing once. Specimen: peripheral blood. The receptors originated from a man over 45 with active or convalescent COVID-19.

This chain connects TRBV28 to TRBJ1-1; tentatively, D is TRBD1 (6 bases). CDR3 size: 15 residues. V lost 4 bases and J lost 8, with 20 bases in between. Germline loops: CDR1 MDHEN, CDR2 SYDVKM. The CDR3 sequence is CASSSQGPLKTEAFF. Here the CDR3 DNA reads TGTGCCAGCAGTTCTCAGGGGCCGCTAAAGACAGAAGCTTTCTTT. Drawing the rest from reference TRBV28 and TRBJ1-1, the complete variable domain is DVKVTQSSRYLVKRTGEKVFLECVQDMDHENMFWYRQDPGLGLRLIYFSYDVKMKEKGDIPEGYSVSREKKERFSLILESASTNQTSMYLCASSSQGPLKTEAFFGQGTRLTVV.

The CDR3 here is CAWSSNGGTEAFF. In DNA form, the CDR3 reads TGTGCCTGGTCATCCAATGGGGGGACTGAAGCTTTCTTT. This rearrangement joins TRBV30 to TRBJ1-1; D is possibly TRBD1 (5 bases). CDR1 and CDR2 (germline): GTSNPN, SVGIG (reference sequence). V lost 5 bases, J lost 5 bases, and 15 bases lay in between. This CDR3 is built from 13 residues. Supplemented by reference TRBV30 and TRBJ1-1, the full variable domain reads SQTIHQWPATLVQPVGSPLSLECTVEGTSNPNLYWYRQAAGRGLQLLFYSVGIGQISSEVPQNLSASRPQDRQFILSSKKLLLSDSGFYLCAWSSNGGTEAFFGQGTRLTVV.

The chain combines TRBV6-6 with TRBJ1-4; D is undetermined. Germline V CDR1 and CDR2: MNHNY, SVGAGI (reference sequence). The length of the CDR3 is 15 residues. V was clipped by 1 base and J by 7 bases, with 13 bases between them. The CDR3 sequence: CASSYLQGRGEKLFF. The CDR3 bases are TGTGCCAGCAGTTACTTACAAGGTCGAGGTGAAAAACTGTTTTTT.

The V and J genes are TRBV30 and TRBJ1-4; TRBD1 agrees at 7 bases. The V segment lost 6 bases and the J segment 2 bases; nucleotides outside the gene matches: 6. This CDR3 has 14 residues. Germline V gene sequence: CDR1 GTSNPN, CDR2 SVGIG (reference sequence). Here the CDR3 reads CACGLGGTNEKLFF. In DNA form, the CDR3 reads TGTGCCTGTGGTTTAGGGGGCACTAATGAAAAACTGTTTTTT.

V gene TRBV28 combines with J gene TRBJ2-5; 10 nucleotides line up with TRBD1. Germline CDR1 is MDHEN and CDR2 is SYDVKM. The length of the CDR3 is 17 residues. J was trimmed by 5 bases and V by 5 bases; bases with no gene match: 14. This CDR3 is CASSPKGQGWWSETQYF. CDR3 nucleotide sequence: TGTGCCAGCAGTCCCAAGGGACAGGGGTGGTGGTCGGAGACCCAGTACTTC.

The chain recombines TRBV27 with TRBJ2-6, with 10 positions matching TRBD1. Germline lookup yields CDR1 MNHEY and CDR2 SMNVEV (reference sequence). Trimming cost V 8 bases and J 2 bases; bases outside gene matches: 21. The CDR3 covers 21 residues. The CDR3 DNA is TGTGCCAGCCCCTACAGGGACAGGGGTCTGAACATACTCCCTGGGGCCAACGTCCTGACTTTC. This sequence encodes CASPYRDRGLNILPGANVLTF.

V usage is TRBV14 and J usage is TRBJ1-6; 11 nucleotides line up with TRBD1. Germline-derived CDR1 and CDR2 are SGHDN and FVKESK. The CDR3 runs to 15 residues. V lost 2 bases and J lost 7; bases outside the gene matches: 1. CDR3 sequence: CASSQRTGGNSPLHF. Written as DNA, the CDR3 is TGTGCCAGCAGCCAAAGGACAGGGGGCAATTCACCCCTCCACTTT.

The V call is TRBV4-3, the J call TRBJ2-7; possibly TRBD2 for D (5 bases). Trimming took off 1 base at V and 4 bases at J, with 14 bases between the two ends. The CDR3 runs 15 residues. The germline gives CDR1 LGHNA, CDR2 YSLEER. Written as DNA, the CDR3 is TGCGCCAGCAGCCAAGCAGAGAGGGCTGGATACGAGCAGTACTTC. Its translation is CASSQAERAGYEQYF.

V and J are TRBV3-1 (or the pseudogene TRBV3-2) and TRBJ1-1; the D is unclear. Per germline, CDR1 LGHDT and CDR2 YNNKEL (reference sequence). Between the trimmed V and J ends, which lost 4 bases and 7 bases, there was a span of 22 bases. This CDR3 region has 16 residues. The CDR3 is CASSPSRVRGTGEAFF. In DNA form, the CDR3 reads TGTGCCAGCAGCCCCTCAAGGGTGCGGGGAACGGGTGAAGCTTTCTTT.

J is TRBJ2-5 and V is TRBV19, with 9 nucleotides matching TRBD2. The V gene's germline CDR1 is LNHDA and CDR2 SQIVND (reference sequence). The J segment lost 5 bases and the V segment lost 3 bases, leaving 1 base of the junction unmatched. The CDR3 is made up of 13 amino acids. DNA of the CDR3: TGTGCCAGTAGTATCACTAGCGGGGAGACCCAGTACTTC. This encodes CASSITSGETQYF.

V gene TRBV12-5 combines with J gene TRBJ1-1; D call uncertain. Trimming shortened V by 7 bases and J by 4 bases, and 16 bases separated the two germline ends. The CDR3 length is 14 residues. CDR1 and CDR2 (germline): LGHNT, FRNRAP. This chain's CDR3 is CASVGLSRSTEAFF. DNA of the CDR3: TGTGCTAGTGTTGGACTTTCTCGATCCACTGAAGCTTTCTTT.

The chain joins TRBV9 to TRBJ2-6, with 9 bases fitting TRBD1. This CDR3 has 18 residues. Germline assignment: CDR1 SGDLS and CDR2 YYNGEE. The ends lost 0 bases at V and 2 bases at J; junction bases unmatched: 6. In DNA, the CDR3 is TGTGCCAGCAGCGTAGCCGGACAGGGGATCGCTGGGGCCAACGTCCTGACTTTC. Its translation is CASSVAGQGIAGANVLTF.

The chain recombines TRBV2 with TRBJ2-1; 11 bases fit TRBD2. V was pared by 2 bases and J by 9 bases, with 6 bases of the junction left unmatched. Germline CDR1 is SNHLY and CDR2 is FYNNEI. This CDR3 has 15 residues. The CDR3 DNA sequence: TGTGCCAGCAGTGAACTAGCGGGAGGTTTTGCTGAGCAGTTCTTC. This sequence encodes CASSELAGGFAEQFF.

The chain combines TRBV14 with TRBJ1-3; possible D gene TRBD1, 6 bases. Germline V CDR1 and CDR2: SGHDN, FVKESK. The V end lost 1 base, the J end lost 7 bases, and 17 bases lay between the germline ends. CDR3 size: 16 residues. The CDR3 DNA follows: TGTGCCAGCAGCCAAGCCCCGGGACACCGTAGGAACACCATATATTTT. It encodes CASSQAPGHRRNTIYF.

The genes are TRBV21-1 and TRBJ2-5; whether TRBD1, the table's D call, matches the DNA was not checked. TRBV21-1 counts as a pseudogene. This CDR3 comprises 14 residues. The CDR3 region is CAGQGAAAGETQYF. In nucleotides, the CDR3 is TGTGCCGGACAGGGGGCCGCGGCTGGGGAGACCCAGTACTTC.

The chain employs TRBV14 and TRBJ2-2, with a tentative D call TRBD2 (7 bases). The CDR3 totals 15 residues. Germline V gene sequence: CDR1 SGHDN, CDR2 FVKESK. Trimming removed 5 bases at V and 5 bases at J, with 15 bases between. The CDR3 loop is CASSNLGGRTGELFF. Here the CDR3 DNA reads TGTGCCAGCAGCAACTTGGGGGGGCGAACCGGGGAGCTGTTTTTT. Using reference TRBV14 and TRBJ2-2 for the parts outside the CDR3, the full variable domain is EAGVTQFPSHSVIEKGQTVTLRCDPISGHDNLYWYRRVMGKEIKFLLHFVKESKQDESGMPNNRFLAERTGGTYSTLKVQPAELEDSGVYFCASSNLGGRTGELFFGEGSRLTVL.

This chain uses TRBV6-6 with TRBJ2-5; no clear D gene. CDR1 is MNHNY and CDR2 is SVGAGI in the germline V gene (reference sequence). The CDR3 is 14 amino acids. V lost 1 base and J lost 1, with 7 bases in between. The CDR3 reads CASSYFSSQETQYF. CDR3 coding DNA: TGTGCCAGCAGTTACTTTAGCAGCCAAGAGACCCAGTACTTC.

The chain couples TRBV6-6 to TRBJ2-2, with 10 nucleotides matching TRBD2. V shed 4 bases and J 6 bases; nucleotides not matched to a gene: 8. The CDR3 extends over 16 amino acids. Germline assignment: CDR1 MNHNY and CDR2 SVGAGI (reference sequence). Here the CDR3 DNA reads TGTGCCAGCAGTTCGAAGCGGGAGGGCCGTGCCGGGGAGCTGTTTTTT. Its translation is CASSSKREGRAGELFF.

The gene calls are TRBV18 and TRBJ2-2; D is ambiguous. Germline CDR1 KGHSH, CDR2 LQKENI. The CDR3 sequence is 14 residues long. Trimming shortened V by 1 base and J by 0 bases, and 3 bases separated the two germline ends. CDR3 nucleotides: TGTGCCAGCTCACCACTAACGAACACCGGGGAGCTGTTTTTT. It codes for CASSPLTNTGELFF.

This sequence joins TRBV7-6 and TRBJ2-3, with D maybe TRBD2 (6 bases). The CDR3 extends over 16 amino acids. Trimming stripped 1 base from V and 0 bases from J, with 11 bases between. The V gene's germline CDR1 is SGHVS and CDR2 FNYEAQ. The CDR3 DNA sequence: TGTGCCAGCAGCTTAGTAGCGGTACTTAGCACAGATACGCAGTATTTT. Translating it yields CASSLVAVLSTDTQYF.

The chain joins TRBV2 to TRBJ2-5, with D uncertain. This CDR3 is built from 13 residues. Germline V CDR1 and CDR2: SNHLY, FYNNEI. The V and J ends lost 8 bases and 2 bases respectively, with 12 bases between them. CDR3 sequence reads: CASDRNRQETQYF. The CDR3 coding sequence is TGTGCCAGCGATCGTAACAGACAAGAGACCCAGTACTTC.

This clone turned up a few times. This sequence joins TRBV5-4 and TRBJ2-7; 7 bases match TRBD1. The length of the CDR3 is 15 residues. V dropped 0 bases and J dropped 3; count of bases not matched to a gene: 6. From germline, CDR1 is SGHNT and CDR2 YYREEE (reference sequence). The CDR3 region is CASSLEPGQIYEQYF. The CDR3 coding sequence is TGTGCCAGCAGCTTGGAACCGGGACAGATCTACGAGCAGTACTTC. Variable domain in full (rest from reference TRBV5-4 and TRBJ2-7): ETGVTQSPTHLIKTRGQQVTLRCSSQSGHNTVSWYQQALGQGPQFIFQYYREEENGRGNFPPRFSGLQFPNYSSELNVNALELDDSALYLCASSLEPGQIYEQYFGPGTRLTVT.

This clone was counted between two and nine times. The chain has TRBV27 and TRBJ2-7; D might be TRBD2 (6 bases). The germline V gene has CDR1 MNHEY and CDR2 SMNVEV (reference sequence). V was shortened by 1 base and J by 2 bases, with 9 bases between the two germline ends. This CDR3 has 14 amino acids. In nucleotides, the CDR3 is TGTGCCAGCAGTTTATATACGGGGGCCTACGAGCAGTACTTC. It encodes CASSLYTGAYEQYF.

CDR3 protein: CASSSDRGVSQPQHF. In nucleotides, the CDR3 is TGTGCCAGCAGTTCGGACAGGGGGGTTTCTCAGCCCCAGCATTTT. The chain combines TRBV2 with TRBJ1-5; TRBD1 matches at 10 bases. CDR3 length: 15 residues. Trimming cost V 5 bases and J 6 bases; bases outside gene matches: 7. Germline loops: CDR1 SNHLY, CDR2 FYNNEI.

The chain recombines TRBV24-1 with TRBJ1-1; D gene ambiguous. The CDR3 extends over 15 amino acids. V was shortened by 3 bases and J by 9 bases, with 19 bases between the two germline ends. CDR1 KGHDR and CDR2 SFDVKD come from the germline V gene. CDR3 in DNA: TGTGCCACCAGTGATGGAGTGTTTGGTCCGGGAAAAGCTTTCTTT. Its translation: CATSDGVFGPGKAFF.

This clone appeared a few times. The chain is built from TRBV2 and TRBJ2-7, with TRBD1 as a possible D gene (6 bases). The germline V and J ends were trimmed by 7 bases and 4 bases, with 11 bases remaining between them. The CDR3 contains 12 residues. Germline-derived CDR1 and CDR2 are SNHLY and FYNNEI. CDR3 protein: CASTGDRYEQYF. In DNA form, the CDR3 reads TGTGCCAGCACAGGGGATCGGTACGAGCAGTACTTC.

The chain carries TRBV19 and TRBJ1-5, with D possibly being TRBD1 (5 bases). CDR3 size: 15 residues. The germline V gene encodes CDR1 LNHDA and CDR2 SQIVND (reference sequence). Trimming removed 5 bases at V and 7 bases at J, with 18 bases between. The CDR3 here is CASSPSPRDNQPQHF. CDR3 DNA: TGTGCCAGTAGTCCCTCACCCAGGGATAACCAGCCCCAGCATTTT.